These 13 T cell receptor beta chains were sequenced from one sample in a study of OX40 agonist ivuxolimab in advanced cancers. Assay used: immunoSEQ multiplex PCR; TCRdb lists only in-frame clones, some missing. This sample has about 60,000 clones, with 70% to 90% found just once. This sample comprised CD4+ or CD8+ T cells sorted from blood, obtained in a trial of the OX40 agonist ivuxolimab. All receptors come from an adult with an advanced solid tumor such as melanoma, head and neck, liver or kidney cancer.

This clone was recorded once. V usage is TRBV7-9 and J usage is TRBJ2-7, with 7 bases that match TRBD1. The length of the CDR3 is 13 residues. In germline, CDR1 is SEHNR, CDR2 FQNEAQ (reference sequence). J was trimmed by 6 bases and V by 3 bases; bases with no gene match: 5. CDR3 sequence reads: CASSFRSGGEQYF. The CDR3, as DNA: TGTGCCAGCAGCTTCAGGTCAGGGGGCGAGCAGTACTTC.

This rearrangement joins TRBV21-1 to TRBJ1-5. TRBV21-1 is a recognized pseudogene. This CDR3 contains 15 residues. The CDR3: CASSPRPWGNQPQHF. As DNA, the CDR3 is TGTGCCAGCAGCCCCCGTCCCTGGGGCAATCAGCCCCAGCATTTT.

The J gene is TRBJ2-3, the V gene TRBV4-3; 9 bases match TRBD2. V shed 0 bases and J 2 bases; nucleotides not matched to a gene: 6. Germline CDR1 and CDR2: LGHNA and YSLEER. CDR3 length: 17 amino acids. CDR3 sequence (DNA): TGCGCCAGCAGCCAAGAGGCTAGCGGGGCTATCACAGATACGCAGTATTTT. Its translation is CASSQEASGAITDTQYF.

V is TRBV28 and J is TRBJ1-1; D not certain. The CDR3 spans 13 residues. Trimming cost V 3 bases and J 6 bases, with 11 bases left between them. The V gene's germline CDR1 is MDHEN and CDR2 SYDVKM. Here the CDR3 reads CASSFFKRAEAFF. CDR3 nucleotides: TGTGCCAGCAGTTTTTTTAAACGGGCTGAAGCTTTCTTT.

The V call is TRBV7-6, the J call TRBJ2-1; D may be TRBD1 or TRBD2 (5 bases each). Germline-derived CDR1 and CDR2 are SGHVS and FNYEAQ. This CDR3 spans 13 amino acids. V was trimmed by 5 bases and J by 14 bases, leaving 19 bases between them. CDR3 amino acids: CASSLTSGATKFF. CDR3 sequence (DNA): TGTGCCAGCAGCCTCACTTCCGGGGCTACAAAGTTCTTC.

The gene calls are TRBV9 and TRBJ1-2; tentatively, D is TRBD1 (5 bases). Germline V lookup: CDR1 SGDLS, CDR2 YYNGEE. The CDR3 consists of 20 residues. V was trimmed by 3 bases and J by 2 bases, leaving 29 bases between them. The CDR3 spells CASSAAEGQTLYSLNYGYTF. CDR3 DNA sequence: TGTGCCAGCAGCGCGGCCGAGGGGCAGACCCTCTACAGCCTCAACTATGGCTACACCTTC.

V gene TRBV5-6 combines with J gene TRBJ2-3; D perhaps matches TRBD2 (5 bases). V lost 4 bases, J lost 6 bases, and 18 bases lay in between. The CDR3 contains 15 residues. Germline CDR1 reads SGHDT; CDR2 reads YYEEEE. CDR3 protein: CASSQHGVGVDTQYF. For the CDR3, the DNA is TGTGCCAGCAGCCAGCACGGGGTTGGTGTGGATACGCAGTATTTT.

The chain links TRBV4-1 to TRBJ1-1, with D unresolved. V was shortened by 0 bases and J by 1 base, with 6 bases between the two germline ends. CDR3 length: 14 amino acids. Germline values: CDR1 MGHRA, CDR2 YSYEKL. The DNA for the CDR3 is TGCGCCAGCAGCCAAGATCCCCCGAACACTGAAGCTTTCTTT. Amino acids: CASSQDPPNTEAFF.

The CDR3 nucleotides read TGCGCCAGCAGCCACACCGGGACAGGGGCCCTTGGAGCTTTCTTT. This sequence encodes CASSHTGTGALGAFF. The V and J genes are TRBV4-1 and TRBJ1-1; 10 bases align to TRBD1. Germline CDR1 and CDR2: MGHRA and YSYEKL. The CDR3 loop spans 15 amino acids. J lost 10 bases, V lost 3 bases, and 11 bases had no gene match.

The CDR3 region has the DNA TGTGCCAGCAGCCCCGTAGGACAGGCGAACACTGAAGCTTTCTTT. It is translated as CASSPVGQANTEAFF. This rearrangement joins TRBV7-9 to TRBJ1-1, with 7 bases matching TRBD1. The CDR3 is 15 residues long. Looked up from germline, CDR1 is SEHNR and CDR2 is FQNEAQ (reference sequence). V lost 5 bases and J lost 1; bases outside the gene matches: 7.

The chain uses TRBV5-1 and TRBJ2-3; a possible D gene is TRBD1 (6 bases). The CDR3 contains 15 residues. Germline loops: CDR1 SGHRS, CDR2 YFSETQ. V lost 0 bases, J lost 4 bases, and 12 bases lay in between. The CDR3, as DNA: TGCGCCAGCAGCTTGGAAGCAGGGGCCCCAGATACGCAGTATTTT. It yields the protein CASSLEAGAPDTQYF. The full variable domain, in which reference TRBV5-1 and TRBJ2-3 provide the parts outside the CDR3, is KAGVTQTPRYLIKTRGQQVTLSCSPISGHRSVSWYQQTPGQGLQFLFEYFSETQRNKGNFPGRFSGRQFSNSRSEMNVSTLELGDSALYLCASSLEAGAPDTQYFGPGTRLTVL.

This chain links TRBV2 with TRBJ1-6, with unresolved D. The germline V gene has CDR1 SNHLY and CDR2 FYNNEI. This CDR3 spans 16 amino acids. V dropped 3 bases and J dropped 3 bases, with 12 bases sitting between them. CDR3 protein: CASSDPRQDYNSPLHF. The CDR3, as DNA: TGTGCCAGCAGTGATCCTCGGCAGGACTATAATTCACCCCTCCACTTT.

This clone was counted a single time. V is TRBV29-1 and J is TRBJ1-2; no clear D. V dropped 6 bases and J dropped 4 bases, with 15 bases sitting between them. The CDR3 extends over 13 amino acids. Germline V gene data show CDR1 as SQVTM and CDR2 as ANQGSEA. CDR3 coding DNA: TGCAGCGTCCAAGCGGAGGACCGCTATGGCTACACCTTC. Translated: CSVQAEDRYGYTF.